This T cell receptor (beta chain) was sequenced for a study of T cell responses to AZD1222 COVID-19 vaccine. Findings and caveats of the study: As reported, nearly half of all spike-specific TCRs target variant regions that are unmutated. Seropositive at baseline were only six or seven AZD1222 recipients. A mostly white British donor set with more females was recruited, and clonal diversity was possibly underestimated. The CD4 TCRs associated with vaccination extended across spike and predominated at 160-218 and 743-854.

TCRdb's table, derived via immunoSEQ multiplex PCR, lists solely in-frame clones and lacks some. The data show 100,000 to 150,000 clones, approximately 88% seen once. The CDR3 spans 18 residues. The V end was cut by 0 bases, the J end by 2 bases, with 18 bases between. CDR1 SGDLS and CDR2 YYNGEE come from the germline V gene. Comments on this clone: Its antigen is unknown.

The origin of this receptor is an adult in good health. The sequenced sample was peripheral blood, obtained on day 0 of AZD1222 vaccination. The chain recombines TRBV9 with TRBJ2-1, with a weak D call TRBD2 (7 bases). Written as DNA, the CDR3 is TGTGCCAGCAGCGTAGTTGGGGGGGCCTCCCTCACCTACAATGAGCAGTTCTTC. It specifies CASSVVGGASLTYNEQFF.